The entry below gives a single T cell receptor (beta chain) sequence along with its context. The specificity of this receptor is unknown. The record originates from a study of cytomegalovirus exposure and HLA in healthy donors (dated 2017 in TCRdb). For the wider study: In an earlier analysis of approximately 640 of the donors, around 290 Gb of sequence data and 95 million to 130 million unique TCR beta sequences from about 179 million T cells were reported. Roughly 300 gigabases of sequencing data and roughly 81 million unique TCR sequences made up an early release that covered approximately 650 HLA-typed donors. Of the 300 to 400 genotyped donors, around 81% fell in the genetic ancestry cluster associated with self-reported Caucasian donors. The study aimed to test whether signatures of past pathogen exposure could be identified by cataloging public T cell receptors. Using immunosequencing, the study profiled T cell repertoires from about 610 subjects and related those repertoires to cytomegalovirus serostatus. A separate validation cohort of approximately 120 different subjects was used in addition to the roughly 670-subject first cohort. To predict cytomegalovirus infection status, the study brought together high-throughput TCR immunosequencing, statistical association of individual TCRs with disease status, and machine learning. A later analysis re-examined previously published TCR beta repertoires from more than 650 donors and added high-resolution HLA genotyping to investigate patterns of TCR occurrence. Rather than using new phenotypic data, the later analysis identified candidate immune exposures from TCR beta sequences and from how often those sequences occurred across donors. In an earlier analysis of 500 to 650 of the donors, high-throughput TCR beta sequencing was used to judge whether each TCR beta V gene segment behaved as functional or pseudogenic. Donor age, sex, ethnicity and CMV serostatus were compiled alongside the repertoire data. A later genetic analysis took genome-wide SNP genotypes for about 65% of the 666 donors and used that subset as a discovery cohort. Every discovery cohort repertoire had been produced on one sequencing platform. Class I and class II HLA loci were covered by the typing at four-digit resolution. Typing coverage varied by locus: 629-630 donors for A, B, C, DRB1 and DQB1; under 550 for DQA1; more than 600 for DPA1; approximately 450 for DPB1. About 5 DR-DQ haplotypes were handled as single units for association and clustering, since linkage in the cohort was strong. Across 300 to 500 genotyped donors of the cohort, an average of about 220,000 unique TCR beta nucleotide sequences per donor were sequenced, and 15% to 20% of those sequences were non-productive.

Study-wide findings and limitations: Correlated functional status among segregating V segments might be attributable to linkage disequilibrium, but an unknown experimental factor could not be ruled out. In a later genetic analysis, a missense DCLRE1C variant was associated with V-gene and J-gene trimming of TCR beta chains, and the association was replicated in an independent cohort. The authors suggested that the approach could potentially be extended to other disease states and immunological phenotypes. A later analysis found that TCR association rates varied across HLA loci, with DRB1 alleles showing the most associated TCRs and HLA-C alleles the fewest. A later genetic analysis reported fewer N-insertions in productive TCRs among donors in an Asian-associated ancestry cluster than the roughly 640-donor mean. In an earlier analysis of around 600 of the donors, most TCR beta V segments were observed in productive rearrangements about 87% or about 30% of the time, broadly matching IMGT annotations. Specific HLA alleles were associated with roughly 17,000 TCR beta sequences at a false discovery rate of 0.05 in a later analysis. Presence/absence analyses assumed roughly uniform sequencing depth across donors, an assumption that may not hold. CMV serostatus was the only immune exposure information available for the cohort. A later analysis reported that several top co-occurrence clusters appeared linked to parvovirus B19, influenza, CMV and Epstein-Barr virus. In a later analysis, HLA-associated TCR beta chains were found to be more clonally expanded and to have lower generation probabilities than equally common non-associated chains. Because HLA typing was unavailable for some donors at each locus, only the typed subset was used in association tests. Most CMV-associated TCR beta chains appeared to be HLA-restricted in a later analysis, and the HLA associations seemed to be driven largely by CMV exposure. When HLA alleles, especially DR and DQ, strongly co-occurred, TCR associations were difficult to assign to individual alleles. Only TCR beta chains were sequenced in this cohort, and the absence of alpha or paired-chain data limited detectable features. Over 15 rarely observed V segments, including chromosome 9 orphons, were excluded from the earlier analysis of almost 600 of the donors because counts were too low. In vitro tests confirmed that three of the cytomegalovirus-associated TCR beta chains recognize cytomegalovirus antigens. The classifier was reported to diagnose cytomegalovirus status with high specificity and sensitivity in both the original cohort and the validation cohort. The 87-base-pair reads could not distinguish some IMGT-functional V segments, including TRBV6-2 and TRBV6-3, so those segments were excluded. A further reported finding was that TCR beta sequences accurately predicted the HLA-A and HLA-B alleles for most subjects in the first cohort. A total of fewer than 200 TCR beta chains were listed by the study as associated with cytomegalovirus. Most TCR sequences were seen in very few donors, while some public TCRs were found in many individuals. A cluster of highly shared sequence variants was judged likely to be a technical artifact of the sequencing pipeline.

As encoded in the germline V gene, CDR1 is SQVTM while CDR2 is ANQGSEA. V ends up 5 bases short and J 5 bases short, with an unmatched junction base count of 9. Spanning cysteine to phenylalanine, the CDR3 consists of 14 amino acids. Here the CDR3 DNA is all that survives: 42 bases in frame from base 1. The method was the immunoSEQ multiplex PCR assay. A mixture of 60 forward primers for TCR Vbeta segments and 13 reverse primers for TCR Jbeta segments was used in the multiplex PCR. The CDR3 region of rearranged TCR beta genes was amplified from genomic DNA by a multiplex PCR assay. The amplified TCR beta libraries were sequenced on the Illumina HiSeq System as 87-base-pair reads. The source study handled its data this way. A later analysis counted tens of millions of unique TCR beta chains across the 550 to 800 repertoires, and some 11 million of these chains were shared by at least two donors. Raw reads were error-corrected and collapsed into unique sequences by a nearest-neighbor algorithm in which closely related sequences were merged to remove PCR and sequencing errors. V, D and J gene segments were assigned by aligning CDR3 sequences to IMGT reference sequences. For a sequence to be retained, a match of at least six nucleotides to both a V gene segment and a J gene segment was required. Rearrangements were classified as productive when the CDR3 lacked stop codons and remained in frame with V and J, and all other rearrangements were classified as non-productive. Following IMGT convention, CDR3 was defined as the stretch from the second conserved V-encoded cysteine to the conserved J-encoded phenylalanine. Sequences without an unambiguous match to a single V gene segment were excluded from the earlier analysis of over 500 of the donors. An earlier analysis of a few hundred of the donors classified V segments as functional when productive rearrangements were above 56.7% and as segregating when the standard deviation between donors was above 5%. A statistical classification framework was built to diagnose cytomegalovirus status from the catalog of TCR beta chain sequences. In a later analysis, V and J genes were assigned by comparing TCR nucleotide sequences against IMGT/GENE-DB human TR gene sequences. In a later analysis, CDR3 sequences and most-parsimonious VDJ recombination scenarios were assigned using the TCRdist pipeline. In a later analysis, each TCR beta chain was defined by its CDR3 amino acid sequence together with its V-gene family, and reads without a unique V-gene family were excluded. A later analysis removed 500 to 600 highly shared, low-generation-probability nucleotide sequences to deal with suspected cross-contamination and a sequencing artifact. A later analysis calculated a clonal expansion index for each public chain from normalized within-repertoire ranks of inferred template counts. Generation probabilities in a later analysis came from a VDJ recombination model fitted to out-of-frame rearrangements, and those results were checked against IGoR. A later analysis scored TCR-TCR, TCR-HLA and TCR-CMV co-occurrence with hypergeometric tests, applying a repertoire-size bias correction to TCR pairs. A later analysis estimated false discovery rates by permuting HLA or CMV assignments 20 times. A later analysis grouped co-occurring TCRs with DBSCAN, adding TCRdist sequence similarity when clustering within HLA-allele-positive subsets. Co-occurrence clustering excluded repertoires with fewer than 30,000 or more than 120,000 public chains, plus five with anomalous nucleotide sharing. As stored in TCRdb, this immuneACCESS dataset retains in-frame rearrangements with V and J assigned. A fraction of the clones does not appear; measured against another copy, unresolved V genes explain less than half of the discrepancy, and the remainder lacks a known reason. V, J and clone size reflect that table, while D and trimming were determined from the DNA. The table held for this sample gives approximately 27,000 clones. 0.7% to 0.75% of the sample belongs to the ten largest clones.

The cohort consisted of 670 or so healthy bone marrow donors. At the time of sampling, every cohort member was nominally healthy, though immune exposures that went unrecorded were likely present. The donor was CMV seronegative and was included in the group of 352 seronegative cohort members. A peripheral blood sample was collected from each donor, and TCR beta sequencing was performed on peripheral blood mononuclear cells. Genomic DNA was extracted from the blood cell samples with the Qiagen DNeasy Blood Extraction Kit. Sequenced material: PBMCs. The TCR comes from a man in his thirties or forties in good health and CMV-seronegative. The rearrangement joined TRBV29-1 to TRBJ2-1, with 7 central nucleotides matching TRBD2. The sequence in DNA is TGCAGCGTTTCCACCGCGGGAGATCACAATGAGCAGTTCTTC. Translated, it reads CSVSTAGDHNEQFF.